The source of this T cell receptor (beta chain) is a study of blood T cell repertoires in COVID-19. At the level of the study: Italy, Spain and the United States were the sources of the convalescent and acute COVID-19 samples. T cells, B-cell-depleted T cells, or PBMCs provided the cDNA or gDNA that served as material.

Seattle patients were enrolled during active infection and followed longitudinally. In the original processing: By means of reference gene primer amplification, nucleated cell counts were estimated. Here immunoSEQ multiplex PCR was the method, and the copy in TCRdb shows in-frame clones only, minus some. V and J calls and clone size are those listed in that table; D and trimming were worked out from the DNA. Of roughly 340,000 clones in the sample, around 86% are singletons; the top ten hold about 6%. The V gene lost 1 base and the J gene lost 5 bases, with 8 bases spanning the gap. Germline assignment: CDR1 GTSNPN and CDR2 SVGIG (reference sequence). CDR3 length equals 13 residues.

The sample was peripheral blood. This clonotype was sampled from a woman in her 50s with COVID-19, enrolled during active disease. This sequence joins TRBV30 and TRBJ1-4; TRBD1 is a possible D gene (5 bases). Here the CDR3 reads CAWSGGLNEKLFF. The CDR3 DNA sequence: TGTGCCTGGAGTGGGGGCCTAAATGAAAAACTGTTTTTT. The variable domain in full, with the rest retrieved from reference TRBV30 and TRBJ1-4, is SQTIHQWPATLVQPVGSPLSLECTVEGTSNPNLYWYRQAAGRGLQLLFYSVGIGQISSEVPQNLSASRPQDRQFILSSKKLLLSDSGFYLCAWSGGLNEKLFFGSGTQLSVL.